The entry below gives a single T cell receptor beta chain sequence along with its context. This clone was counted only a few times. Its target antigen remains unknown. Base-call qualities are not available, and no considerably larger clone is one nucleotide away. Compared with germline, V lacks 7 bases and J lacks 2 bases; bases without a gene match: 4. From the cysteine up to the phenylalanine, the CDR3 has a length of 15 residues. Only the CDR3 region is kept as DNA, spanning 45 bases read in frame from base 1. From the germline V gene (reference sequence), CDR1 is MNHEY and CDR2 is SMNVEV. This specimen belongs to a study of blood T cell repertoires in COVID-19 (TCRdb year 2020). Study-level background: Samples covering the acute and convalescent phases of COVID-19 were provided by collaborators in the United States, Italy and Spain. Where available, HLA class I and class II types were obtained from metadata supplied by the sample provider rather than from assay-based typing. The sample metadata nearly always contained a de-identified subject ID, COVID-19 status, age in years and sex. The material from the prospective study consisted of cDNA or gDNA derived from T cells, B-cell-depleted T cells, or PBMCs. The samples were drawn from two sources: the first 160 participants of the ongoing ImmuneRACE study, and fewer than 1,500 subjects contributed by 6 global collaborators. The repertoires were released in a freely available public database intended as a resource for research on the immune response to SARS-CoV-2. The dataset comprised deeply sampled blood TCRbeta repertoires from subjects exposed to, actively infected with, or recovered from COVID-19.

Study-wide findings and limitations: Clinical and demographic metadata were provided uncurated, with the amount varying by source and participant.

Collaborating institutions collected whole blood in K2EDTA tubes following their own protocols. Collaborator samples were shipped for TCRbeta analysis as frozen whole blood, isolated PBMCs, or DNA extracted from either sample type. The immunoSEQ Assay, a bias-controlled multiplex PCR, was used to amplify TCRbeta CDR3 regions from genomic DNA. As for the original processing: Nucleated cell counts per sample were estimated from amplification of reference gene primers within the assay. To quantify the absolute abundance of each unique TCRbeta CDR3 rearrangement, sequence reads were collapsed and filtered. For each sample, productive Simpson clonality was calculated by taking the square root of Simpson's diversity index across productive rearrangements. As stored in TCRdb, this immuneACCESS dataset retains in-frame rearrangements with V and J assigned. A fraction of the clones does not appear; measured against another copy, unresolved V genes explain less than half of the discrepancy, and the remainder lacks a known reason. The V and J calls and the clone size are those of that table, but D and trimming were determined from the DNA. The sample data list 150,000 or so clones, and 74% of these were observed just once. The ten biggest clones cover less than 3% of the sample.

The sequenced sample was peripheral blood. This TCR was sampled from a woman aged 80 or over with acute or convalescent COVID-19. This receptor chain uses TRBV27 and TRBJ2-5; 13 nucleotides in the junction match TRBD2. The DNA sequence reads TGTGCCAGCACTGGACTAGCGGGGGTACAAGAGACCCAGTACTTC. Its protein reads: CASTGLAGVQETQYF.